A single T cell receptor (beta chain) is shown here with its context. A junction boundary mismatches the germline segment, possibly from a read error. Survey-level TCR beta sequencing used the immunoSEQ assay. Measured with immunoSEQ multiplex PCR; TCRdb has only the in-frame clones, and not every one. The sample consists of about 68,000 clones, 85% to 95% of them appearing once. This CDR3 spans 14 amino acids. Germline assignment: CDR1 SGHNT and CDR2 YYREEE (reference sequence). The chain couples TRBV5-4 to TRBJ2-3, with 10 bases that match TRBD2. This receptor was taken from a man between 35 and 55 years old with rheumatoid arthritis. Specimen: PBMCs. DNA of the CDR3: TGTGCCAGCAGCTTGGCAGCTAGCGGGGGTCGTAGGGATTTT. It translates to CASSLAASGGRRDF.